This T cell receptor (beta chain) was captured in a study of CD8+ T cells in alopecia areata. Study-wide context: Dosing with tofacitinib proceeded for 6 to 18 months, followed by 6 months off drug. General study findings and limits: Scalp sample sequencing also detects resident alphabeta T cells of normal skin. Scalp lesions, especially in alopecia totalis/universalis, had higher clonality than normal scalp. It was less clear whether patients shared TCRs than it was in mice, possibly because of HLA.

Trimming removed 2 bases from V and 2 bases from J, with 9 bases in between. Per germline, CDR1 SGHAT and CDR2 FQNNGV. CDR3 length: 14 residues. After isolation, RNA underwent reverse transcription to generate cDNA as the sequencing template. Method: immunoSEQ multiplex PCR; TCRdb's copy keeps in-frame clones and lacks some. The sample consists of approximately 7,500 clones, 55% to 70% of them appearing once. It was from alopecia areata patients that lesional scalp punch biopsies and peripheral blood were collected. Note on this clone: Its antigen is undetermined.

The receptor was derived from a human donor with alopecia areata. This specimen consisted of skin, obtained at week 0. The chain is built from TRBV11-2 and TRBJ1-1, with D tentatively TRBD1 (5 bases). This CDR3 reads CASSLSRANTEAFF. The CDR3, as DNA: TGTGCCAGCAGCTTATCCAGGGCTAACACTGAAGCTTTCTTT.